This T cell receptor beta chain is drawn from a study of T cells in localized non-small cell lung cancer. General study findings and limits: Heterogeneity stays possible, as sequencing covered only one tumor region. Adjacent lung had a median roughly 61 of the 100 largest tumor clones.

The CDR3 is 16 amino acids. With V trimmed by 5 bases and J by 7 bases, 16 bases remained unmatched. CDR1 is LNHDA, CDR2 SQIVND, per germline (reference sequence). In regard to this clone: Its antigen is not identified.

TCRdb's table, derived via immunoSEQ multiplex PCR, lists solely in-frame clones and lacks some. This repertoire shows about 3,700 clones, about 33% found once; its top ten account for 7.1%. The chain couples TRBV19 to TRBJ1-2, with TRBD1 matching 7 bases. The specimen was normal lung tissue next to the tumor, collected before any cancer treatment. The TCR was taken from a woman aged 35 to 75 with stage I lung adenocarcinoma. This CDR3 is CASSLPRAQGQGGYTF. The CDR3, as DNA: TGTGCCAGTAGTCTGCCTCGCGCACAGGGGCAAGGTGGCTACACCTTC.